This is a list of T cell receptor beta chains from one sample in a study of blood T cell repertoires in COVID-19. Profiling relied on immunoSEQ multiplex PCR, and the TCRdb table lists in-frame clones only, not all of them. This table holds 67,000 or so clones, about four fifths found once. Material for sequencing was peripheral blood. These receptors all come from a woman between 65 and 79 years old with acute or convalescent COVID-19. CDR3s include the opening cysteine and the closing phenylalanine or tryptophan. The D gene is left open where the match is weak. Size is omitted from some rows. Given values are once, few, many or a class for expanded clones.

size	D	J	V	CDR3	DNA
-	-	TRBJ2-3	TRBV5-6	CASSSVGRRSTDTQYF	TGTGCCAGCAGCTCGGTAGGGAGACGGAGCACAGATACGCAGTATTTT
-	TRBD1	TRBJ1-1	TRBV6-4	CASRIRGTANTEAFF	TGTGCCAGCAGGATACGGGGGACAGCGAACACTGAAGCTTTCTTT
-	-	TRBJ2-3	TRBV7-2	CASSLRDPRTDTQYF	TGTGCCAGCAGCTTGCGGGACCCTAGGACAGATACGCAGTATTTT
few	-	TRBJ1-3	TRBV28	CASSLSGVVSGNTIYF	TGTGCCAGCAGTCTCAGTGGAGTAGTCTCTGGAAACACCATATATTTT
few	TRBD2	TRBJ2-7	TRBV6-6	CASSYVPGGEQYF	TGTGCCAGCAGTTACGTCCCGGGGGGGGAGCAGTACTTC
-	TRBD2	TRBJ2-5	TRBV5-1	CASSSTSGQETQYF	TGCGCCAGCAGCTCGACTAGCGGGCAAGAGACCCAGTACTTC
-	TRBD1	TRBJ1-5	TRBV27	CASSSRRAGGTSGNQPQHF	TGTGCCAGCAGCTCGAGACGGGCAGGGGGAACATCGGGCAATCAGCCCCAGCATTTT
-	TRBD1	TRBJ2-7	TRBV27	CASRSGQGPGEQYF	TGTGCCAGCAGATCCGGACAGGGTCCGGGGGAGCAGTACTTC
few	-	TRBJ2-3	TRBV12-3/TRBV12-4	CASSLGGTQYF	TGTGCCAGCAGCCTGGGGGGTACGCAGTATTTT
-	-	TRBJ1-3	TRBV6-1	CASSDEAQREGNTIYF	TGTGCCAGCAGTGATGAAGCCCAAAGGGAGGGAAACACCATATATTTT
-	-	TRBJ1-1	TRBV19	CASREFSMNTEAFF	TGTGCCAGTAGGGAGTTCAGCATGAACACTGAAGCTTTCTTT
-	-	TRBJ2-5	TRBV6-5	CASSSRSPKVETQYF	TGTGCCAGCAGCTCCAGGTCCCCGAAGGTAGAGACCCAGTACTTC
-	-	TRBJ1-1	TRBV18	CASSGRAPEAEAFF	TGTGCCAGCTCGGGCAGGGCCCCTGAGGCTGAAGCTTTCTTT
-	-	TRBJ1-1	TRBV13	CASSSRGLAEAFF	TGTGCCAGCAGCTCCAGGGGTCTGGCTGAAGCTTTCTTT
-	-	TRBJ2-1	TRBV11-2	CAGAGRDFNEQFF	TGTGCCGGGGCTGGGCGGGACTTCAATGAGCAGTTCTTC
-	-	TRBJ1-4	TRBV5-1	CASRLQGNEKLFF	TGCGCCAGCAGATTACAGGGTAATGAAAAACTGTTTTTT
-	-	TRBJ2-1	TRBV7-2	CASSLPGVYNEQFF	TGTGCCAGCAGCTTGCCAGGGGTCTACAATGAGCAGTTCTTC
-	TRBD2	TRBJ2-2	TRBV30	CAWSRAGGPLSTGELFF	TGTGCCTGGAGCAGAGCGGGGGGGCCATTGAGCACCGGGGAGCTGTTTTTT
-	TRBD2	TRBJ2-7	TRBV5-1	CASQTGERGSYEQYF	TGCGCCAGCCAGACCGGGGAGCGGGGCTCCTACGAGCAGTACTTC